This T cell receptor beta chain appears in the sequencing data of a study of human versus mouse CDR3 diversity and MHC coevolution. This CDR3 has 14 residues. Using immunoSEQ multiplex PCR, the repertoire was profiled, and TCRdb retains in-frame clones only, with some absent. The table lists fewer than 100,000 clones, over 85% of them singletons. The clonotype comes from a person aged 30 to 69 in good health. This chain uses TRBV12-1 with TRBJ2-7; no check of the table's D call, TRBD1, against the DNA was made. TRBV12-1 constitutes a pseudogene. The sequenced sample was naive CD4+ T cells from blood. As for subset: CD45RO-negative CD62L-positive naive CD4 T cells. In DNA form, the CDR3 reads TGTGCCAGCAGCCTCACAGGTCCCTCCTACGAGCAGTACTTC. Its protein is CASSLTGPSYEQYF.